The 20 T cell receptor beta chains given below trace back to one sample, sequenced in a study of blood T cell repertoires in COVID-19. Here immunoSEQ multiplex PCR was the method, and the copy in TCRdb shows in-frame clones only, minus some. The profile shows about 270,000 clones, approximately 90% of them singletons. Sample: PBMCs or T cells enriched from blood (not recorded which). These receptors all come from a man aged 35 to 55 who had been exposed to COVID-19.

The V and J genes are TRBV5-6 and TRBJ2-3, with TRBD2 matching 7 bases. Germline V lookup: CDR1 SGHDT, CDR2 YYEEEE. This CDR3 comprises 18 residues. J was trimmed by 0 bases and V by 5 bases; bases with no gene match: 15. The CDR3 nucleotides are TGTGCCAGCAGTTACCGAGGGGAAGCGGGATGGAGCACAGATACGCAGTATTTT. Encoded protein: CASSYRGEAGWSTDTQYF.

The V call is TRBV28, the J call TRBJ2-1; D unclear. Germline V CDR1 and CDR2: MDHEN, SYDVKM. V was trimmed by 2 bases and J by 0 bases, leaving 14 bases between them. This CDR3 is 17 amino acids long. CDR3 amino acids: CASSLRSSGRSYNEQFF. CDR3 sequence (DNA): TGTGCCAGCAGTTTACGGTCGTCGGGTCGCTCCTACAATGAGCAGTTCTTC. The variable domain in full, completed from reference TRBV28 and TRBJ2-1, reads DVKVTQSSRYLVKRTGEKVFLECVQDMDHENMFWYRQDPGLGLRLIYFSYDVKMKEKGDIPEGYSVSREKKERFSLILESASTNQTSMYLCASSLRSSGRSYNEQFFGPGTRLTVL.

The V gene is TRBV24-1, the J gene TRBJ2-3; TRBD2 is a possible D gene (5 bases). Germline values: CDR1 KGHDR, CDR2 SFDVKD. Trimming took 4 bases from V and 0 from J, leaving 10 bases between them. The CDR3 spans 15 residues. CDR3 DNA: TGTGCCACCAGTGACCGACGGACTAGCACAGATACGCAGTATTTT. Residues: CATSDRRTSTDTQYF.

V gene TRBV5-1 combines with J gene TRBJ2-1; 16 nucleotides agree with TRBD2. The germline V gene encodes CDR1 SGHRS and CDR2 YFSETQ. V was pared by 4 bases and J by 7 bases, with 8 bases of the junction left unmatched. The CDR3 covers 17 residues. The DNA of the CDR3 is TGCGCCAGCAGCCTCGGGACTAGCGGGAGGGGGGTAAATGAGCAGTTCTTC. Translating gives CASSLGTSGRGVNEQFF.

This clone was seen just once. This CDR3 is CASSPETAGYTF. In DNA form, the CDR3 reads TGTGCCAGCTCACCAGAGACAGCTGGCTACACCTTC. The V gene is TRBV18, the J gene TRBJ1-2; D is perhaps TRBD1 (5 bases). In germline, CDR1 is KGHSH, CDR2 LQKENI. V gave up 2 bases and J gave up 7 bases, with 8 bases separating them. The CDR3 covers 12 residues.

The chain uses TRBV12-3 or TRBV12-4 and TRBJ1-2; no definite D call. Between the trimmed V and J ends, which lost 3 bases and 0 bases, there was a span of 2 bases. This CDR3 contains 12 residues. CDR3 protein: CASSFTNYGYTF. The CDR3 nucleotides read TGTGCCAGCAGTTTCACTAACTATGGCTACACCTTC.

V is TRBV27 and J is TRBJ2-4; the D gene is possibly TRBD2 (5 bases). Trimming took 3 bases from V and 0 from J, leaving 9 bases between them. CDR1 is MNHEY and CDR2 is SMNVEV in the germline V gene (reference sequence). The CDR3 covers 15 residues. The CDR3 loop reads CASSLDSLAKNIQYF. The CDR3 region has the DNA TGTGCCAGCAGTTTGGACTCGCTAGCCAAAAACATTCAGTACTTC.

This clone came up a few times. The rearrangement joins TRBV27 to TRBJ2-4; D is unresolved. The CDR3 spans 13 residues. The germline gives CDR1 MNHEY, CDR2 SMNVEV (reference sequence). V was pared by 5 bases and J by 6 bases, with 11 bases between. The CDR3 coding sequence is TGTGCCAGCAGTACGCACGGTGGAAACATTCAGTACTTC. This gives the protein CASSTHGGNIQYF.

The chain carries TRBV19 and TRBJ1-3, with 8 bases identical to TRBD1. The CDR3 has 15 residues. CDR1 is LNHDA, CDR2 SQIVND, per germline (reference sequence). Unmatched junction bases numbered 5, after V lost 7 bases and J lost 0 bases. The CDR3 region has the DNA TGTGCCAGTAAGGACAGGGTAATCTCTGGAAACACCATATATTTT. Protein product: CASKDRVISGNTIYF.

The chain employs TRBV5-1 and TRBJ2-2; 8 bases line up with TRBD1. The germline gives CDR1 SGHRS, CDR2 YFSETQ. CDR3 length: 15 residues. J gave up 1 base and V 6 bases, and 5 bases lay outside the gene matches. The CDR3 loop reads CASTPQGGNTGELFF. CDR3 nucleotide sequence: TGCGCCAGCACACCACAGGGGGGGAACACCGGGGAGCTGTTTTTT.

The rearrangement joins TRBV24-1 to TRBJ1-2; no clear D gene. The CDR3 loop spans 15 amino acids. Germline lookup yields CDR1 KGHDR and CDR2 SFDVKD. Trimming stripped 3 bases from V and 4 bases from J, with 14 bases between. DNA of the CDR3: TGTGCCACCAGTGATCCGCTAGGGAGCGTCTATGGCTACACCTTC. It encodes CATSDPLGSVYGYTF.

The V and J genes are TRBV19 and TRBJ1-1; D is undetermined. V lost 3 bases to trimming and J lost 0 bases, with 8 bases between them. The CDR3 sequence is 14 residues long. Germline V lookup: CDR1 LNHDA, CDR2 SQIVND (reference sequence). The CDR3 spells CASSIGQVNTEAFF. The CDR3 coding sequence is TGTGCCAGTAGTATTGGGCAGGTGAACACTGAAGCTTTCTTT.

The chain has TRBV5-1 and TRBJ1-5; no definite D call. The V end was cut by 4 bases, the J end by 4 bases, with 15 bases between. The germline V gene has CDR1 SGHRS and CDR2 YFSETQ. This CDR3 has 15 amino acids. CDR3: CASSVSGLSNQPQHF. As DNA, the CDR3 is TGCGCCAGCAGCGTGTCTGGACTGTCGAATCAGCCCCAGCATTTT.

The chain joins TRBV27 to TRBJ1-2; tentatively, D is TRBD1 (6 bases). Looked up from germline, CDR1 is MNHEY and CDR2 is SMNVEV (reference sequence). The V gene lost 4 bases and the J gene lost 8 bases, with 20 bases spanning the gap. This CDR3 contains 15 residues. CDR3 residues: CASSYRQGSVEGYTF. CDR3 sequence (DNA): TGTGCCAGCAGTTACCGGCAGGGGTCCGTTGAGGGCTACACCTTC.

The CDR3 region is CASSRAEKLFF. For the CDR3, the DNA is TGTGCCAGCTCACGGGCTGAAAAACTGTTTTTT. The chain recombines TRBV18 with TRBJ1-4; D is undetermined. The CDR3 length is 11 residues. From germline, CDR1 is KGHSH and CDR2 LQKENI. Deletions cut 4 bases from V and 7 bases from J, with 4 bases between.

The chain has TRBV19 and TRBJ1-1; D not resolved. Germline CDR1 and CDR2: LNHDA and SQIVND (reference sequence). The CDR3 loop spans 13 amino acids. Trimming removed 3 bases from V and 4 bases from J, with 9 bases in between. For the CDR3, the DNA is TGTGCCAGTAGTATGGGAGGGCCCACTGAAGCTTTCTTT. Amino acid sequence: CASSMGGPTEAFF.

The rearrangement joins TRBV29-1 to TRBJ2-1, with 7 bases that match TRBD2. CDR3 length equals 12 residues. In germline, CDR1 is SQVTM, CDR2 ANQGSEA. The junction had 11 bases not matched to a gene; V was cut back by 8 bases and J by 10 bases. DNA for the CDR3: TGCAGCCTACCTTCCCAGGGAGGGGAGCAGTTCTTC. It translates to CSLPSQGGEQFF.

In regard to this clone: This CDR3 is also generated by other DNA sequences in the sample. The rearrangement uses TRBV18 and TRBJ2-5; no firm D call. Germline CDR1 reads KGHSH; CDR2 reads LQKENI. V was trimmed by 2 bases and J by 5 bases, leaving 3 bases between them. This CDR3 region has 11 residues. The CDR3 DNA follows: TGTGCCAGCTCACCATCTGAGACCCAGTACTTC. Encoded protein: CASSPSETQYF.

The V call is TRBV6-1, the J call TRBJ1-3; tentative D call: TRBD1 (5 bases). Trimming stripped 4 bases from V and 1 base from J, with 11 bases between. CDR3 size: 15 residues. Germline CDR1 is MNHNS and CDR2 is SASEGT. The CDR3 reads CASSVGGWSGNTIYF. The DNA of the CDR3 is TGTGCCAGCAGTGTTGGGGGGTGGTCTGGAAACACCATATATTTT.

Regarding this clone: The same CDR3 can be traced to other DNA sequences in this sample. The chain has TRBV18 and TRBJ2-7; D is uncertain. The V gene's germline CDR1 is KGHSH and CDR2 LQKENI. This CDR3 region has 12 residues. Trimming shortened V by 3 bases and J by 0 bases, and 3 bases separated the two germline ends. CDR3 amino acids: CASSPSSYEQYF. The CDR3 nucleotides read TGTGCCAGCTCACCCTCCTCCTACGAGCAGTACTTC.